These 19 T cell receptor beta chains originate from one sample sequenced in a study of cytomegalovirus exposure and HLA in healthy donors. Profiling relied on immunoSEQ multiplex PCR, and the TCRdb table lists in-frame clones only, not all of them. Among about 62,000 clones listed, 95% were seen once. Sequenced material: PBMCs. These receptor sequences come from a woman aged 18-29 years in good health and CMV-seropositive.

This clone was seen only once. Written as DNA, the CDR3 is TGTGCCAGCAGCTTTCAAGGGGGTGTAGGCAATCAGCCCCAGCATTTT. The encoded protein is CASSFQGGVGNQPQHF. The rearrangement joins TRBV7-9 to TRBJ1-5; the D gene is possibly TRBD1 (6 bases). Germline V gene lookup returns CDR1 SEHNR and CDR2 FQNEAQ (reference sequence). Trimming removed 3 bases at V and 2 bases at J, with 14 bases between. The length of the CDR3 is 16 residues.

This clone was detected only once. This chain uses TRBV4-1 with TRBJ1-2; TRBD1 agrees at 9 bases. CDR3 length equals 15 residues. From germline, CDR1 is MGHRA and CDR2 YSYEKL. The V gene end was trimmed by 0 bases and the J gene end by 8 bases; junction bases not matched to a gene: 7. The CDR3 region has the DNA TGCGCCAGCAGCCAAGACGGGACAGGGAGGTCGGGCTACACCTTC. As protein: CASSQDGTGRSGYTF.

The chain has TRBV4-2 and TRBJ2-5; TRBD2 is a possible D gene (6 bases). The CDR3 is 14 amino acids. The germline CDR1 and CDR2 sequences are LGHNA and YNFKEQ. Trimming took off 1 base at V and 1 base at J, with 7 bases between the two ends. Written as DNA, the CDR3 is TGTGCCAGCAGCCAAGCGGGACTCCAAGAGACCCAGTACTTC. This gives the protein CASSQAGLQETQYF.

Here the CDR3 DNA reads TGTGCCAGCAGTTACTCCGGGACACCTGACCATGGCTACACCTTC. Its translation is CASSYSGTPDHGYTF. The chain uses TRBV6-5 and TRBJ1-2, with D tentatively TRBD1 (6 bases). V was cut by 0 bases and J by 6 bases, with 14 bases left in between. Per germline, CDR1 MNHEY and CDR2 SVGAGI. This CDR3 is built from 15 residues.

This chain joins TRBV29-1 and TRBJ2-7; possible D gene TRBD1, 5 bases. This CDR3 spans 11 amino acids. V was trimmed by 5 bases and J by 7 bases, leaving 12 bases between them. Germline V gives CDR1 SQVTM, CDR2 ANQGSEA. As DNA, the CDR3 is TGCAGCGTTATCAGGGCGTCAGAGCAGTACTTC. Its translation: CSVIRASEQYF.

This chain joins TRBV7-2 and TRBJ1-1; D gene ambiguous. CDR3 size: 14 residues. V was cut by 2 bases and J by 4 bases, with 11 bases left in between. The germline gives CDR1 SGHTA, CDR2 FQGNSA. The CDR3 protein is CASSLNSGFTEAFF. The DNA of the CDR3 is TGTGCCAGCAGCTTAAATTCGGGTTTCACTGAAGCTTTCTTT.

This chain joins TRBV5-4 and TRBJ1-1; D remains unclear. V was shortened by 4 bases and J by 6 bases, with 16 bases between the two germline ends. The CDR3 extends over 14 amino acids. The germline V gene encodes CDR1 SGHNT and CDR2 YYREEE (reference sequence). The CDR3 DNA sequence: TGTGCCAGCAGCGTGGAGAGGGTTTCGGCTGAAGCTTTCTTT. This gives the protein CASSVERVSAEAFF. Based on the CDR3 plus reference TRBV5-4 and TRBJ1-1, the full variable domain is ETGVTQSPTHLIKTRGQQVTLRCSSQSGHNTVSWYQQALGQGPQFIFQYYREEENGRGNFPPRFSGLQFPNYSSELNVNALELDDSALYLCASSVERVSAEAFFGQGTRLTVV.

V usage is TRBV11-2 and J usage is TRBJ2-3, with TRBD2 as a possible D gene (5 bases). Germline values: CDR1 SGHAT, CDR2 FQNNGV. The CDR3 consists of 16 residues. Trimming removed 1 base at V and 0 bases at J, with 11 bases between. CDR3 nucleotides: TGTGCCAGCAGCTTAGGAGGGCGTTCTAGCACAGATACGCAGTATTTT. This encodes CASSLGGRSSTDTQYF.

V gene TRBV30 combines with J gene TRBJ2-1; 14 bases map to TRBD2. This CDR3 has 19 amino acids. Germline CDR1 GTSNPN, CDR2 SVGIG (reference sequence). The junction had 14 bases not matched to a gene; V was cut back by 0 bases and J by 7 bases. The CDR3 region is CAWSVTGLAGGAVGNEQFF. CDR3 nucleotides: TGTGCCTGGAGTGTAACCGGACTAGCGGGAGGAGCGGTGGGGAATGAGCAGTTCTTC.

V and J are TRBV6-5 and TRBJ1-5; 8 bases match TRBD1. The J segment lost 4 bases and the V segment lost 6 bases, leaving 2 bases of the junction unmatched. The CDR3 extends over 13 amino acids. Germline CDR1 MNHEY, CDR2 SVGAGI. In nucleotides, the CDR3 is TGTGCCAGCAGGAGGACAGGGAATCAGCCCCAGCATTTT. As protein: CASRRTGNQPQHF.

The V and J genes are TRBV7-3 and TRBJ2-3; D perhaps matches TRBD1 (6 bases). With 5 bases removed from V and 4 bases from J, the gap between germline ends came to 13 bases. In germline, CDR1 is SGHTA, CDR2 FQGTGA. The CDR3 covers 14 residues. The CDR3 DNA reads as TGTGCCAGCAGCCCCCAAGGGGGACCAGATACGCAGTATTTT. It encodes CASSPQGGPDTQYF.

V usage is TRBV5-4 and J usage is TRBJ1-2; D is undetermined. Trimming pared 0 bases from V and 4 bases from J, leaving 7 bases between. The CDR3 loop spans 13 amino acids. Germline V gene lookup returns CDR1 SGHNT and CDR2 YYREEE (reference sequence). CDR3 residues: CASSLAGSYGYTF. The DNA of the CDR3 is TGTGCCAGCAGCTTGGCGGGGTCCTATGGCTACACCTTC. Full variable domain (outside the CDR3, taken from reference TRBV5-4 and TRBJ1-2): ETGVTQSPTHLIKTRGQQVTLRCSSQSGHNTVSWYQQALGQGPQFIFQYYREEENGRGNFPPRFSGLQFPNYSSELNVNALELDDSALYLCASSLAGSYGYTFGSGTRLTVV.

The chain combines TRBV6-1 with TRBJ2-7; TRBD2 matches 13 bases. V was clipped by 4 bases and J by 6 bases; unmatched bases: 3. The CDR3 covers 14 residues. In germline, CDR1 is MNHNS, CDR2 SASEGT. CDR3 protein: CASSVLAGGLEQYF. The CDR3, as DNA: TGTGCCAGCAGTGTACTAGCGGGGGGGCTCGAGCAGTACTTC.

This chain uses TRBV19 with TRBJ1-2; 7 positions agree with TRBD1. CDR1 and CDR2 from the germline V gene are LNHDA and SQIVND (reference sequence). With V trimmed by 5 bases and J by 4 bases, 13 bases remained unmatched. The CDR3 is made up of 16 amino acids. The CDR3: CASSGLGDRRSYGYTF. DNA for the CDR3: TGTGCCAGTAGTGGCCTGGGGGACAGAAGATCCTATGGCTACACCTTC.

The chain recombines TRBV28 with TRBJ2-5; a weak D match, TRBD1 (5 bases). The CDR3 has 12 residues. Germline V gene sequence: CDR1 MDHEN, CDR2 SYDVKM. Trimming stripped 7 bases from V and 7 bases from J, with 13 bases between. CDR3 in amino acids: CASTSGWGTQYF. The CDR3 DNA sequence: TGTGCCAGCACCTCAGGGTGGGGGACCCAGTACTTC. Filled out from reference TRBV28 and TRBJ2-5, the complete variable domain reads DVKVTQSSRYLVKRTGEKVFLECVQDMDHENMFWYRQDPGLGLRLIYFSYDVKMKEKGDIPEGYSVSREKKERFSLILESASTNQTSMYLCASTSGWGTQYFGPGTRLLVL.

CDR3 in amino acids: CARSRIQGNEQYF. The DNA of the CDR3 is TGCGCCAGATCACGGATTCAGGGTAACGAGCAGTACTTC. V gene TRBV10-1 combines with J gene TRBJ2-7, with D perhaps matching TRBD1 (5 bases). Trimming left V 9 bases short and J 5 bases short, with 17 bases between. The CDR3 is 13 amino acids. The germline V gene has CDR1 WNHNN and CDR2 SYGVQD (reference sequence).

V and J are TRBV15 and TRBJ1-3; perhaps TRBD1 as D (6 bases). This CDR3 is built from 16 residues. With 3 bases removed from V and 0 bases from J, the gap between germline ends came to 12 bases. CDR1 is LNHNV, CDR2 YYDKDF, per germline (reference sequence). CDR3 in amino acids: CATSRDRDHSGNTIYF. CDR3 coding DNA: TGTGCCACCAGCAGGGACAGAGATCACTCTGGAAACACCATATATTTT.

The V gene is TRBV9, the J gene TRBJ2-7; a possible D gene is TRBD1 (6 bases). Germline V CDR1 and CDR2: SGDLS, YYNGEE. The CDR3 has 16 residues. V lost 2 bases, J lost 0 bases, and 15 bases lay in between. DNA of the CDR3: TGTGCCAGCAGCGTCCAACCACAGGGAAGCTCCTACGAGCAGTACTTC. Its translation is CASSVQPQGSSYEQYF.

The chain couples TRBV7-3 to TRBJ2-2, with D maybe TRBD1 (5 bases). V shed 2 bases and J shed 4 bases, with 11 bases lying between them. CDR1 and CDR2 (germline): SGHTA, FQGTGA. The CDR3 is 15 residues long. CDR3 loop: CASSLHRQSTGELFF. In DNA form, the CDR3 reads TGTGCCAGCAGCTTACACCGACAGAGCACCGGGGAGCTGTTTTTT.